This entry lists 10 T cell receptor beta chains sequenced from one sample in a study of T cell changes during pregnancy in multiple sclerosis (dated by TCRdb to about 2019). Library generation was performed with the immunoSEQ multiplex PCR assay. The table was pulled from immuneACCESS by TCRdb, which kept in-frame rearrangements only. Such tables lose some clones; where checked, under half of the loss comes from unresolved V genes, and the rest has no known cause. In this sample the table shows 43,000 or so clones, more than 75% of which occur a single time. The top ten clones comprise about 1.5% of the sample. Sequenced material: PBMCs (not recorded whether the cells were cultured). The source is a female donor with multiple sclerosis, enrolled in a pregnancy study.

This chain joins TRBV23-1 and TRBJ2-1; a possible D gene is TRBD1 (6 bases). TRBV23-1 is known as an ORF, though its function is uncertain. CDR3 size: 15 residues. V gave up 8 bases and J gave up 2 bases, with 16 bases separating them. CDR3 DNA: TGCGCCAGCCTAGATGCCAGGGGCACCTACAATGAGCAGTTCTTC. Protein: CASLDARGTYNEQFF.

In this sample, this clone turned up a few times. J is TRBJ2-1 and V is TRBV29-1; 10 nucleotides agree with TRBD1. The junction had 11 bases not matched to a gene; V was cut back by 7 bases and J by 8 bases. CDR3 size: 14 residues. Germline CDR1 and CDR2: SQVTM and ANQGSEA. The CDR3 here is CSGLGGQGKDEQFF. The CDR3 coding sequence is TGCAGCGGCCTAGGGGGACAGGGGAAGGATGAGCAGTTCTTC.

This chain uses TRBV19 with TRBJ1-2, with D possibly matching TRBD1 (5 bases). Germline V gene data show CDR1 as LNHDA and CDR2 as SQIVND (reference sequence). The V end lost 3 bases, the J end lost 2 bases, and 19 bases lay between the germline ends. CDR3 size: 17 residues. CDR3 in amino acids: CASSMGVSSSRNYGYTF. For the CDR3, the DNA is TGTGCCAGTAGTATGGGGGTCAGCTCCTCTCGAAACTATGGCTACACCTTC.

The genes are TRBV7-9 and TRBJ2-7; unclear D gene. Looked up from germline, CDR1 is SEHNR and CDR2 is FQNEAQ (reference sequence). The CDR3 is 14 residues long. Trimming cost V 5 bases and J 3 bases, with 14 bases left between them. The CDR3 spells CASSHGGRNYEQYF. The DNA for the CDR3 is TGTGCCAGCAGCCACGGCGGCAGGAACTACGAGCAGTACTTC. The full variable domain, its missing parts supplied by reference TRBV7-9 and TRBJ2-7, is DTGVSQNPRHKITKRGQNVTFRCDPISEHNRLYWYRQTLGQGPEFLTYFQNEAQLEKSRLLSDRFSAERPKGSFSTLEIQRTEQGDSAMYLCASSHGGRNYEQYFGPGTRLTVT.

This chain links TRBV5-6 with TRBJ2-7, with D uncertain. This CDR3 region has 14 residues. The V end was cut by 2 bases, the J end by 3 bases, with 12 bases between. Germline V gives CDR1 SGHDT, CDR2 YYEEEE. DNA for the CDR3: TGTGCCAGCAGCTTCGTAGGTTTCTTCTACGAGCAGTACTTC. The encoded protein is CASSFVGFFYEQYF.

The table lists this clone with a count of one. V is TRBV18 and J is TRBJ2-7, with D perhaps matching TRBD1 (6 bases). CDR3 length: 16 amino acids. In germline, CDR1 is KGHSH, CDR2 LQKENI. V lost 1 base and J lost 1, with 14 bases in between. The CDR3 bases are TGTGCCAGCTCACCACGAGGACAGTTTTCTTCCTACGAGCAGTACTTC. Amino acids: CASSPRGQFSSYEQYF.

This clone has only one observation. This chain links TRBV9 with TRBJ2-1; the match to TRBD2 covers 9 bases. Germline values: CDR1 SGDLS, CDR2 YYNGEE. This CDR3 has 15 residues. Trimming at V came to 4 bases and at J to 3 bases, leaving 5 bases not matched to a gene. In DNA, the CDR3 is TGTGCCAGCAGCCCCGGGACTAGCCGCTACAATGAGCAGTTCTTC. It yields the protein CASSPGTSRYNEQFF. The variable domain in full, with the rest retrieved from reference TRBV9 and TRBJ2-1, is DSGVTQTPKHLITATGQRVTLRCSPRSGDLSVYWYQQSLDQGLQFLIQYYNGEERAKGNILERFSAQQFPDLHSELNLSSLELGDSALYFCASSPGTSRYNEQFFGPGTRLTVL.

V is TRBV18 and J is TRBJ2-7, with D perhaps assigned TRBD1 or TRBD2 (5 bases each). V was trimmed by 1 base and J by 6 bases, leaving 13 bases between them. Per germline, CDR1 KGHSH and CDR2 LQKENI. The CDR3 spans 14 residues. The CDR3 spells CASSPLSGTAEQYF. The CDR3 DNA reads as TGTGCCAGCTCACCACTTTCGGGGACGGCCGAGCAGTACTTC.

The rearrangement joins TRBV5-1 to TRBJ2-7; the match to TRBD1 covers 11 bases. CDR1 and CDR2 from the germline V gene are SGHRS and YFSETQ. This CDR3 is built from 14 residues. V shed 4 bases, J shed 5 bases, and the junction held 5 bases outside the gene matches. Written as DNA, the CDR3 is TGCGCCAGCAGCACCGGGACAGGGGGTAACGAGCAGTACTTC. This translates into CASSTGTGGNEQYF.

The rearrangement uses TRBV4-3 and TRBJ2-1, with D perhaps matching TRBD2 (6 bases). Germline V gene sequence: CDR1 LGHNA, CDR2 YSLEER. The V end was cut by 0 bases, the J end by 0 bases, with 9 bases between. CDR3 length: 16 amino acids. The CDR3 spells CASSQELGGSYNEQFF. CDR3 bases: TGCGCCAGCAGCCAAGAATTGGGGGGCTCCTACAATGAGCAGTTCTTC.